This T cell receptor (beta chain) comes out of a study of siplizumab effects on memory and regulatory T cells. Germline CDR1 reads SGHTA; CDR2 reads FQGTGA. The V end lost 5 bases, the J end lost 2 bases, and 9 bases lay between the germline ends. The CDR3 is 13 amino acids. TCRdb's copy holds only in-frame clones and misses some; the assay was immunoSEQ multiplex PCR. In the table there are more than 85,000 clones, 90% to 95% of which are singletons. General study results and limits: Siplizumab conditions gave an average of 68.8% Treg-derived mappable alloreactive CD4+ clones, versus about 26% for controls. Apparently more diverse than memory cells, naive T cells also seemed major alloresponse contributors. Only a minor fraction of alloreactive clones mapped to unstimulated subsets. No functional test confirmed suppression by proliferating siplizumab-culture Tregs.

On this clone itself: Its target is unknown.

The genes are TRBV7-3 and TRBJ1-1; unclear D gene. The sequence was collected from a human donor in good health. The sample comprised Tregs sorted from blood. The chain's CDR3 is CASSTDGNTEAFF. In DNA, the CDR3 is TGTGCCAGCAGCACGGACGGAAACACTGAAGCTTTCTTT.